Sequencing of this T cell receptor (beta chain) was carried out in a study of early T cells in non-severe SARS-CoV-2 infection. Individual cDNA molecules received unique molecular identifiers during library preparation. TCRdb re-called the 5' RACE reads with MiXCR, one entry per CDR3 protein. The data contain about 80,000 distinct CDR3 sequences, approximately 5% of them singletons. In its sample, this clonotype was seen many times. As yet, its antigen is unknown. Study-level findings and limits: Anti-spike CD8 responses were favored by VDJdb matching, which missed private and CD4 specificities.

This specimen consisted of whole blood, obtained at baseline. The origin of this receptor is an adult who was a healthcare worker with PCR-confirmed SARS-CoV-2 infection or an uninfected control (not recorded which).

CDR3 sequence (DNA): TGTGCCAGCAGCTCCCGGACCACCAACTACAATGAGCAGTTCTTC. This sequence encodes CASSSRTTNYNEQFF. The V call is TRBV7-9, the J call TRBJ2-1; no clear D. The CDR3 loop spans 15 amino acids. Germline V CDR1 and CDR2: SEHNR, FQNEAQ (reference sequence). V was pared by 4 bases and J by 3 bases, with 13 bases between.